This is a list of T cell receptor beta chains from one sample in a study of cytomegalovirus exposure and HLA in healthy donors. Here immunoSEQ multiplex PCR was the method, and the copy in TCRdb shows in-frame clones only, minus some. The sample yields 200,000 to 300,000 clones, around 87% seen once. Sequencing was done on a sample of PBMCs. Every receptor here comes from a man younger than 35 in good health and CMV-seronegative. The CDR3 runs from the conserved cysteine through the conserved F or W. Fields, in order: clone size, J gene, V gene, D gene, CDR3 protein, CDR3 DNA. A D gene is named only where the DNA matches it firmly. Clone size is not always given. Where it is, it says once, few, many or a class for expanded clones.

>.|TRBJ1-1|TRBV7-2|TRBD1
CASSPTRDSIMNTEAFF
TGTGCCAGCAGCCCCACCCGGGACAGTATCATGAACACTGAAGCTTTCTTT
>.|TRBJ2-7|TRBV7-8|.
CASSSQAGIGKYEQYF
TGTGCCAGCAGCTCGCAGGCCGGGATTGGTAAATACGAGCAGTACTTC
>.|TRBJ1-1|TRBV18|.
CASSPESEFTEAFF
TGTGCCAGCTCACCTGAGTCGGAGTTCACTGAAGCTTTCTTT
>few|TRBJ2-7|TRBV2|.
CASSEALARSYEQYF
TGTGCCAGCAGTGAAGCGCTAGCAAGGAGCTACGAGCAGTACTTC
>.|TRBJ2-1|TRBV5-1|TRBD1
CASRETGVEQFF
TGCGCCAGCAGGGAGACAGGGGTTGAGCAGTTCTTC
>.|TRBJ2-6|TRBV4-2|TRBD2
CASSQDPGRLRGANVLTF
TGTGCCAGCAGCCAAGATCCCGGGAGGCTCCGGGGGGCCAACGTCCTGACTTTC
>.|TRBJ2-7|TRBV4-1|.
CASSQEIAAYEQYF
TGCGCCAGCAGCCAAGAAATAGCGGCCTACGAGCAGTACTTC
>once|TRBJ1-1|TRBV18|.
CASEKMPRRGTEAFF
TGTGCCAGCGAAAAGATGCCACGGAGGGGAACTGAAGCTTTCTTT
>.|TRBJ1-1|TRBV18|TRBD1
CASSPYPGQSLNTEAFF
TGTGCCAGCTCACCGTATCCGGGACAGAGCCTGAACACTGAAGCTTTCTTT
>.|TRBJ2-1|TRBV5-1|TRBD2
CASSFTSGRRNEQFF
TGCGCCAGCAGCTTTACTAGCGGGAGAAGGAATGAGCAGTTCTTC
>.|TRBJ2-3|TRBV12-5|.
CASGWGGGTDTQYF
TGTGCTAGTGGTTGGGGCGGGGGCACAGATACGCAGTATTTT
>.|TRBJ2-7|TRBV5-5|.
CASSLSWGGDEQYF
TGTGCCAGCAGCTTATCTTGGGGGGGCGACGAGCAGTACTTC
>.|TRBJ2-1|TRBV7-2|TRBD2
CASSPALAGEQFF
TGTGCCAGCAGCCCGGCACTAGCGGGGGAGCAGTTCTTC
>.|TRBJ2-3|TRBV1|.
CTSSHRTGGYTDTQYF
TGCACCAGCAGCCACCGGACAGGGGGATACACAGATACGCAGTATTTT
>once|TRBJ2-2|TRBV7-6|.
CASSSLGRGNTGELFF
TGTGCCAGCAGCTCCCTAGGAAGGGGGAACACCGGGGAGCTGTTTTTT
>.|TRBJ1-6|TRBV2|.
CASNGQSPLHF
TGTGCCAGCAACGGACAGTCACCCCTCCACTTT